In this sample, the clone carrying this TCR beta chain turned up once. V lost 6 bases to trimming and J lost 5 bases; unmatched junction nucleotides: 3. There are 13 residues in the CDR3. This sample stems from a study of blood T cell repertoires in COVID-19. Original processing methods: Reference gene primer amplification in the assay estimated nucleated cell counts. Repertoires were generated with immunoSEQ multiplex PCR, while TCRdb's copy carries only in-frame clones and drops some. That table gives V, J and clone size, and the DNA gave D and trimming. The top ten hold less than 30% of the sample, which has some 200,000 clones, around 79% seen once.

The sample was peripheral blood. The J gene is TRBJ2-7, the V gene TRBV12-3 or TRBV12-4, with 11 bases lining up with TRBD2. This clonotype was obtained from a woman between 65 and 79 years old with acute or convalescent COVID-19. CDR3 amino acids: CASRLAGVHEQYF. The CDR3 DNA reads as TGTGCCAGCAGACTAGCGGGAGTTCACGAGCAGTACTTC.